This T cell receptor beta chain came from a study of blood T cell repertoires in COVID-19. Study overall: The samples span acute and convalescent COVID-19 from the United States, Italy and Spain.

Trimming shortened V by 7 bases and J by 2 bases, and 8 bases separated the two germline ends. The CDR3 spans 12 residues. Germline CDR1 ENHRY, CDR2 SYGVKD. Original data processing: Estimation of nucleated cell counts relied on the amplification of reference gene primers. TCRdb's table, derived via immunoSEQ multiplex PCR, lists solely in-frame clones and lacks some. V and J calls and clone size follow that table, whereas D and trimming were derived from the DNA. This table holds approximately 500,000 clones, roughly nine tenths found once. This chain links TRBV10-3 with TRBJ1-2; D not certain. The sequenced sample consisted of peripheral blood. The TCR was taken from a woman in her 50s with COVID-19, enrolled during active disease. The CDR3: CAITEENYGYTF. In nucleotides, the CDR3 is TGTGCCATCACCGAGGAGAACTATGGCTACACCTTC.